Listed here are 9 T cell receptor beta chains from one sample, sequenced in a study of human T cells and chemical hapten exposure. Time point specified: patch test 1, 2 weeks after DPC sensitization. Documented treatment: therapeutic diphenylcyclopropenone sensitization with weekly scalp DPC. TCRdb analysed the RACE reads with MiXCR anew, one entry per CDR3 protein. Counted here are about 360,000 distinct CDR3 sequences, approximately 6.9% occurring once; the ten biggest clones make up about 8%. This material consisted of whole blood, taken in connection with sensitization to the hapten diphenylcyclopropenone (DPC). The receptors come from a woman aged 18-29 years with alopecia areata. Some clones in this sample may be carry-over from other donors' samples.

This clonotype was counted ten times or more. This chain links TRBV2 with TRBJ2-7; D gene uncertain. The ends were cut back, 1 base at V and 10 bases at J, with 11 bases in the middle. CDR1 is SNHLY, CDR2 FYNNEI, per germline. The CDR3 totals 12 residues. CDR3 bases: TGTGCCAGCAGTGAAGGGGGAAGGATTCAGTACTTC. Protein sequence: CASSEGGRIQYF.

The rearrangement links TRBV11-2 to TRBJ2-7; D unresolved. V was clipped by 2 bases and J by 6 bases, with 14 bases between them. Germline V gene lookup returns CDR1 SGHAT and CDR2 FQNNGV. This CDR3 comprises 14 residues. CDR3 in DNA: TGTGCCAGCAGCTTAAATGTGGCCCCGGCCGAGCAGTACTTC. Its translation: CASSLNVAPAEQYF.

The chain carries TRBV7-3 and TRBJ2-2; perhaps D is TRBD1 or TRBD2 (5 bases each). Trimming removed 5 bases at V and 7 bases at J, with 23 bases between. The length of the CDR3 is 17 residues. CDR1 SGHTA and CDR2 FQGTGA come from the germline V gene. CDR3 DNA: TGTGCCAGCAGCCCCCGGGCCCAGCGGTTTGGGGGCGGGGAGCTGTTTTTT. Its protein is CASSPRAQRFGGGELFF. Drawing the rest from reference TRBV7-3 and TRBJ2-2, the complete variable domain is GAGVSQTPSNKVTEKGKYVELRCDPISGHTALYWYRQSLGQGPEFLIYFQGTGAADDSGLPNDRFFAVRPEGSVSTLKIQRTERGDSAVYLCASSPRAQRFGGGELFFGEGSRLTVL.

This sequence joins TRBV19 and TRBJ1-2; 7 nucleotides agree with TRBD1. The length of the CDR3 is 16 residues. The V gene end was trimmed by 3 bases and the J gene end by 0 bases; junction bases not matched to a gene: 7. CDR1 is LNHDA, CDR2 SQIVND, per germline (reference sequence). The CDR3 nucleotides are TGTGCCAGTAGTATTGTGGACAGGCGTACTAACTATGGCTACACCTTC. This codes for CASSIVDRRTNYGYTF. Together with reference TRBV19 and TRBJ1-2, the CDR3 gives the full variable domain: DGGITQSPKYLFRKEGQNVTLSCEQNLNHDAMYWYRQDPGQGLRLIYYSQIVNDFQKGDIAEGYSVSREKKESFPLTVTSAQKNPTAFYLCASSIVDRRTNYGYTFGSGTRLTVV.

The chain joins TRBV20-1 to TRBJ2-3; D gene ambiguous. Germline CDR1 DFQATT, CDR2 SNEGSKA (reference sequence). The CDR3 is 15 amino acids. Trimming removed 0 bases at V and 1 base at J, with 11 bases between. As DNA, the CDR3 is TGCAGTGCTAGAGATACCTACTCGGGCACAGATACGCAGTATTTT. It yields the protein CSARDTYSGTDTQYF.

The rearrangement links TRBV6-6 to TRBJ1-1; 7 bases are a match to TRBD1. With V trimmed by 6 bases and J by 3 bases, 4 bases remained unmatched. CDR1 is MNHNY, CDR2 SVGAGI, per germline (reference sequence). The CDR3 extends over 13 amino acids. CDR3 bases: TGTGCCAGCAGCGGACAGGTGTACACTGAAGCTTTCTTT. It encodes CASSGQVYTEAFF.

This rearrangement joins TRBV25-1 to TRBJ1-1, with D uncertain. This CDR3 has 13 amino acids. The germline V gene encodes CDR1 MGHDK and CDR2 SYGVNS. Trimming pared 7 bases from V and 3 bases from J, leaving 12 bases between. CDR3 nucleotide sequence: TGTGCCAGCACCGAAGAGAGGGACACTGAAGCTTTCTTT. It yields the protein CASTEERDTEAFF.

V is TRBV14 and J is TRBJ1-3; 9 nucleotides match TRBD1. Unmatched junction bases numbered 3, after V lost 2 bases and J lost 1 base. The CDR3 has 16 amino acids. Germline CDR1 and CDR2: SGHDN and FVKESK. CDR3 in DNA: TGTGCCAGCAGCCAATTACAGGGGGCGTCTGGAAACACCATATATTTT. This encodes CASSQLQGASGNTIYF.

This clonotype has ten or more counts. In DNA form, the CDR3 reads TGTGCCAGCAGTTTACACAGGGGGACTGAAGCTTTCTTT. It translates to CASSLHRGTEAFF. The chain employs TRBV28 and TRBJ1-1; 8 bases map to TRBD1. Per the germline V gene, CDR1 is MDHEN and CDR2 is SYDVKM. The CDR3 has 13 residues. The ends lost 2 bases at V and 5 bases at J; junction bases unmatched: 1.